This entry concerns a single T cell receptor (beta chain). The protocol was immunoSEQ multiplex PCR, while the TCRdb copy is restricted to in-frame clones and leaves out a portion. The sample includes fewer than 150,000 clones, roughly 89% of them seen just once. The data derive from a study of T cell responses to AZD1222 COVID-19 vaccine. The junction had 11 bases not matched to a gene; V was cut back by 3 bases and J by 3 bases. The CDR3 loop spans 18 amino acids. CDR1 and CDR2 (germline): MGHDK, SYGVNS. This TCR derives from an adult in good health. The sequencing used peripheral blood, collected on day 0 of AZD1222 vaccination. V usage is TRBV25-1 and J usage is TRBJ2-2; 9 nucleotides agree with TRBD2. CDR3 region: CASSDMSGGPPDTGELFF. The CDR3 DNA follows: TGTGCCAGCAGTGATATGAGCGGGGGGCCTCCGGACACCGGGGAGCTGTTTTTT.